The present T cell receptor beta chain was sequenced within a study of T cell responses to AZD1222 COVID-19 vaccine (dated by TCRdb to about 2021). Regarding the research as a whole: Because spike-specific TCR depth and breadth did not differ between the two schedules, AZD1222 recipients who got a second dose at roughly 4 weeks were pooled with those who got a second dose at roughly 12 weeks. TCR sequencing covered about 230 trial participants: about 210 given two doses of AZD1222 and approximately 25 given two doses of MenACWY control vaccine. Trial participants were enrolled into age subgroups of 18-55, 56-69 and 70-plus years, which contained about 150, 28 and 57 TCR-sequenced participants, respectively. Overall results and qualifications from the work: A significant rise in spike-specific TCR breadth and depth was observed after two AZD1222 doses relative to day 0 and relative to MenACWY recipients. Reportedly, almost half of the unique spike-specific TCRs recognized epitopes lying outside the regions that are mutated in the B.1.351 and B.1.1.7 variants. Most participants were white British and females outnumbered males, and the authors suggested that clonal diversity may have been underestimated. Conclusions about previously exposed vaccinees are limited, since just six or seven AZD1222 recipients were seropositive for SARS-CoV-2 at baseline. The 56-69-year group was small, and its depth increase did not reach significance, likely because of low power. The whole spike protein was spanned by vaccine-associated CD4 TCRs, and dominant responses were seen in regions 160-218 and 743-854. No day 14 peak-response samples were available, so repertoires were characterized only after the peak T cell response.

In the paper's terms, the time point label means: baseline before first vaccination. Samples from vaccinated people were obtained from the UK trials COV001 and COV002, which included a single-blind randomized controlled phase 2/3 trial of AZD1222 (ChAdOx1 nCoV-19) in healthy adults. For TCRbeta chain sequencing, PBMC samples from trial participants were taken at day 0 and at day 28 after the second dose. The CDR3 regions of human TCRbeta chains were analyzed by immunosequencing. The paper's processing steps were these. TCRs in the repertoires were matched against a reference library of SARS-CoV-2-specific TCRs that had been generated with the MIRA antigen-specificity platform. Breadth was defined as the fraction of unique TCRs that were SARS-CoV-2-associated, and depth was defined as the fraction of total T cells that were SARS-CoV-2-associated. Using the MIRA data, each spike-specific TCR was assigned both to the spike region to which the TCR was reactive and to a CD4 or CD8 class. Log10-transformed breadth and depth values were compared by one-way ANOVA with Sidak's multiple comparisons tests. Sourced from immuneACCESS, this table was stored by TCRdb with only in-frame sequences that have V and J called. A share of the clones is absent; for the studies checked, an unresolved V gene accounts for under half, and the remainder has no known explanation. The DNA was the basis for D and trimming; V, J and clone size are from that table. The sample table records around 50,000 clones; 80% to 90% of these occur just once. Of the sample, about 10% is held by the ten largest clones.

Concerning this clone itself: This receptor's antigen is unknown. The sample holds no much larger clone one base away, and base qualities are not on file.

CDR1 and CDR2, per the germline V gene, are KGHSH and LQKENI. From the cysteine through the phenylalanine, the CDR3 covers 16 amino acids. Only CDR3 DNA remains: 48 bases, in frame from the first base. V is trimmed back by 1 base and J by 5 bases, and the junction contains 9 bases that no gene match accounts for. The material was peripheral blood, obtained on day 0 of AZD1222 vaccination. The TCR sequence derives from an adult in good health. The sequence links TRBV18 to TRBJ2-7; 9 junctional bases match TRBD1. Read as DNA, the sequence is TGTGCCAGCTCACCACTATCCGGGACAGGGAGCGACGAGCAGTACTTC. Translated, it gives CASSPLSGTGSDEQYF.